This T cell receptor beta chain was sequenced during a study of cytomegalovirus exposure and HLA in healthy donors listed by TCRdb under 2017. Turning to the overall study: An earlier analysis of 587 of the donors reported 276 Gb of sequence data and 117 million unique TCR beta sequences obtained from about 200 million T cells. An early release that covered about 600 HLA-typed donors contained about 300 gigabases of sequencing data and around 80 million unique TCR sequences. Of the roughly 400 genotyped donors, 65% to 90% were placed in the genetic ancestry cluster associated with self-reported Caucasian donors. The study aimed to test whether cataloging public T cell receptors could reveal signatures of past pathogen exposure. The study used immunosequencing to profile the T cell repertoires of several hundred subjects and linked those repertoires to cytomegalovirus serostatus. A separate validation cohort of 100 to 150 different subjects was used in addition to the roughly 640-subject first cohort. To predict cytomegalovirus infection status, the study brought together high-throughput TCR immunosequencing, statistical association of individual TCRs with disease status, and machine learning. A later analysis re-analyzed previously published TCR beta repertoires from about 730 donors and added high-resolution HLA genotyping to study TCR occurrence patterns. Rather than drawing on any new phenotypic data, the later analysis identified candidate immune exposures from TCR beta sequences and the way those sequences occurred across donors. In an earlier analysis of 587 of the donors, high-throughput TCR beta sequencing was used to judge whether each TCR beta V gene segment behaved as functional or pseudogenic. Donor age, sex, ethnicity and CMV serostatus were collected together with the repertoire data. A later genetic analysis used genome-wide SNP genotypes for about 55% of the 666 donors, treating that subset as a discovery cohort. Every repertoire in the discovery cohort had been generated on one and the same sequencing platform. HLA typing covered class I and class II loci at four-digit resolution. Typing coverage differed by locus: A, B, C, DRB1 and DQB1 were typed in roughly 629-630 donors, DQA1 in about 560, DPA1 in around 580, and DPB1 in roughly 450. Because of strong linkage in the cohort, roughly five DR-DQ haplotypes were treated as single units for association and clustering. On average, over 200,000 unique TCR beta nucleotide sequences were sequenced per donor among some 420 genotyped donors of the cohort, with roughly 20% of those sequences being non-productive. What the study reported, not specific to this receptor: In the study, 150 to 200 TCR beta chains were listed as associated with cytomegalovirus. Specific HLA alleles were associated with 16,951 TCR beta sequences at a false discovery rate of 0.05 in a later analysis. Because HLA typing was missing for some donors at each locus, association tests included only the typed subset. Compared with the 666-donor mean, donors in an Asian-associated ancestry cluster had fewer N-insertions in productive TCRs, according to a later genetic analysis. A later analysis reported that several top co-occurrence clusters appeared linked to parvovirus B19, influenza, CMV and Epstein-Barr virus. Immune exposure information for the cohort was limited to CMV serostatus. In vitro tests confirmed that a few of the cytomegalovirus-associated TCR beta chains recognize cytomegalovirus antigens. In a later analysis, TCR association rates were found to vary across HLA loci, with the most associated TCRs seen for DRB1 alleles and the fewest for HLA-C alleles. Most TCR sequences were seen in very few donors, while some public TCRs were found in many individuals. According to the authors, the approach could potentially be generalized to other disease states and immunological phenotypes. The 87-base-pair reads could not distinguish some IMGT-functional V segments, including TRBV6-2 and TRBV6-3, so those segments were excluded. When HLA alleles, especially DR and DQ, strongly co-occurred, attributing TCR associations to individual alleles was difficult. In a later analysis, most CMV-associated TCR beta chains were found to appear HLA-restricted, with HLA associations seemingly driven largely by CMV exposure. The presence/absence analyses assumed that sequencing depth was roughly uniform across donors, and that assumption may not be true. This cohort had only TCR beta chains sequenced, and the lack of alpha or paired-chain data limited which features could be detected. A further reported finding was that TCR beta sequences accurately predicted the HLA-A and HLA-B alleles for most subjects in the first cohort. In a later genetic analysis, a missense DCLRE1C variant was associated with V-gene and J-gene trimming of TCR beta chains, and the association was replicated in an independent cohort. A cluster of highly shared sequence variants was judged likely to represent a technical artifact of the sequencing pipeline. In a later analysis, HLA-associated TCR beta chains were found to be more clonally expanded and to have lower generation probabilities than equally common non-associated chains. The earlier analysis of a few hundred of the donors excluded some 16 rarely observed V segments, including chromosome 9 orphons, because counts were too low. Linkage disequilibrium might explain the correlated functional status among segregating V segments, but an unknown experimental factor could not be excluded. The classifier was reported to diagnose cytomegalovirus status with high specificity and sensitivity in both the original and validation cohorts. In an earlier analysis of roughly 560 of the donors, most TCR beta V segments were observed in productive rearrangements about 87% or about 30% of the time, broadly matching IMGT annotations.

Via the germline V gene, CDR1 is SGHTA and CDR2 FQGTGA. CDR3 length: 16 amino acids, cysteine to phenylalanine. The CDR3 DNA has 48 bases and is translated from base 1. The junction carries 8 bases between V and J, which are trimmed by 0 bases and 0 bases respectively. Library preparation employed the immunoSEQ multiplex PCR assay. A mixture of 60 forward primers for TCR Vbeta segments and 13 reverse primers for TCR Jbeta segments was used in the multiplex PCR. The CDR3 region of rearranged TCR beta genes was amplified from genomic DNA by a multiplex PCR assay. The amplified TCR beta libraries were sequenced on the Illumina HiSeq System as 87-base-pair reads. Concerning the study's data processing: In a later analysis, tens of millions of unique TCR beta chains were counted across the approximately 640 repertoires, and about 10 million of these chains were shared by at least two donors. A nearest-neighbor algorithm error-corrected the raw reads and collapsed the reads into unique sequences, merging closely related sequences to remove PCR and sequencing errors. To assign V, D and J gene segments, CDR3 sequences were aligned to IMGT reference sequences. Each retained sequence needed at least a six-nucleotide match to both a V gene segment and a J gene segment. Rearrangements were classified as productive when the CDR3 lacked stop codons and remained in frame with V and J, and all other rearrangements were classified as non-productive. CDR3 was defined by IMGT convention, running from the second conserved V-encoded cysteine to the conserved J-encoded phenylalanine. The earlier analysis of more than 450 of the donors excluded sequences that lacked an unambiguous match to a single V gene segment. In an earlier analysis of 587 of the donors, a V segment was called functional when productive rearrangements were above 56.7%, and segregating when the standard deviation between donors exceeded 5%. To diagnose cytomegalovirus status from the catalog of TCR beta chain sequences, a statistical classification framework was built. In a later analysis, TCR nucleotide sequences were compared against IMGT/GENE-DB human TR gene sequences so that V and J genes could be assigned. A later analysis assigned CDR3 sequences and most-parsimonious VDJ recombination scenarios with the TCRdist pipeline. In a later analysis, every TCR beta chain was defined by the combination of its CDR3 amino acid sequence and its V-gene family, and reads without a unique V-gene family were dropped. As a way to deal with suspected cross-contamination and a sequencing artifact, a later analysis dropped 450 to 600 nucleotide sequences that were highly shared and had low generation probability. A later analysis calculated a clonal expansion index for each public chain from normalized within-repertoire ranks of inferred template counts. In a later analysis, generation probabilities were computed using a VDJ recombination model fitted to out-of-frame rearrangements, and the results were checked against IGoR. A later analysis scored TCR-TCR, TCR-HLA and TCR-CMV co-occurrence with hypergeometric tests, applying a repertoire-size bias correction to TCR pairs. To estimate false discovery rates, a later analysis permuted the HLA or CMV assignments 20 times. In a later analysis, co-occurring TCRs were grouped using DBSCAN, with TCRdist sequence similarity added in when clustering inside HLA-allele-positive subsets. Co-occurrence clustering excluded repertoires with fewer than 30,000 or more than 120,000 public chains, plus five with anomalous nucleotide sharing. Held by TCRdb, this immuneACCESS table contains in-frame sequences only and omits some clones. Under half of the omission traces to an unresolved V gene where checked; the cause of the rest is unknown. V, J and clone size reflect that table, while D and trimming were determined from the DNA. For this sample there are hundreds of thousands of clones; around 79% appear just once. The top ten constitute around 2% of the sample.

In total, approximately 610 healthy bone marrow donors made up the cohort. All cohort members were sampled while nominally healthy, although unrecorded immune exposures were likely present. The donor was CMV seronegative and belonged to the group of 352 seronegative cohort members. A peripheral blood sample was provided by each donor, and peripheral blood mononuclear cells were used for TCR beta sequencing. The Qiagen DNeasy Blood Extraction Kit was used to extract genomic DNA from the blood cell samples. For this clone: Its antigen is currently not known. No base qualities exist here, and no much larger clone lies one base off it.

The chain is encoded by TRBV7-3 joined to TRBJ2-2, with the identity of the D gene unclear. The sample was PBMCs. The TCR originated in a man between 18 and 29 years old in good health and CMV-seronegative. Read as DNA, the sequence is TGTGCCAGCAGCTTAACAGCTGCTCCGAACACCGGGGAGCTGTTTTTT. The encoded protein is CASSLTAAPNTGELFF.